A selection of T cell receptor beta chains follows, all from one sample in a study of human T cells and chemical hapten exposure. Via MiXCR, TCRdb re-called the reads, giving one row per CDR3 protein. Of 95,000 to 150,000 distinct CDR3 sequences in the sample, around 8.5% were seen once. The specimen was whole blood. The source is a human donor in good health. Some clones in this sample may be carry-over from other donors' samples. CDR3s leave out the opening cysteine and the closing phenylalanine or tryptophan. The D gene is left open where the match is weak.

V gene	J gene	D gene	CDR3 protein
TRBV9	TRBJ2-1	-	ASSVVSGSLSYNEQF
TRBV27	TRBJ2-1	TRBD1	ASSLGTGGEQF
TRBV15	TRBJ2-5	TRBD1	ATSLRTGGLETQY
TRBV12-3/TRBV12-4	TRBJ2-7	TRBD1	ASSFTGVGEQY
TRBV20-1	TRBJ1-4	-	SAFPQESNEKLF
TRBV7-2	TRBJ1-1	-	ASSPQGFTEAF
TRBV12-3/TRBV12-4	TRBJ2-7	TRBD1	ASSATGSYEQY
TRBV7-2	TRBJ1-1	TRBD1	ASSGQGAQNTEAF
TRBV6-5	TRBJ2-5	TRBD2	ASNQLAGGHSQETQY
TRBV7-9	TRBJ2-7	-	ASSLATGQYEQY
TRBV13	TRBJ2-1	-	ASSPAWGNPPPHGQF
TRBV12-3/TRBV12-4	TRBJ2-4	-	ASSLFGGYKNIQY
TRBV13	TRBJ2-1	-	ASSLGPGDEF
TRBV20-1	TRBJ2-3	-	SAPTWRGTDTQY
TRBV4-3	TRBJ1-1	TRBD1	ASSQGTRDRGNTEAF
TRBV5-1	TRBJ2-4	-	ASSLGLLTGAVAKNIQY
TRBV27	TRBJ1-2	TRBD1	ASSDKGAGFLYGYT
TRBV6-5	TRBJ1-2	-	ASIGPRESGRGYT
TRBV6-2/TRBV6-3	TRBJ1-5	-	ASSYSGSQPQH
TRBV10-3	TRBJ2-1	-	AISESTSRYNEQF
TRBV6-5	TRBJ1-5	-	ASSAGDKQPQH
TRBV20-1	TRBJ1-2	-	SARPSGSHYGYA
TRBV6-5	TRBJ2-1	TRBD2	ASSGTSGGAIGVNEQF
TRBV5-1	TRBJ2-7	-	ASSFVRGKGHEQY
TRBV3-1	TRBJ1-4	-	ASSQEGGVSEKLF
TRBV12-3/TRBV12-4	TRBJ2-1	TRBD1	ASSFQGAAPNEQF
TRBV15	TRBJ2-3	-	ATSRTAGGTDTQY
TRBV12-3/TRBV12-4	TRBJ1-5	-	ASGRGVGHSNQPQH
TRBV6-5	TRBJ2-3	TRBD2	ASSYSMGGSGDTQY
TRBV19	TRBJ1-5	-	ASSNQDNQPQH
TRBV27	TRBJ1-5	-	ASSAIGGSTQPQH
TRBV6-1	TRBJ1-1	-	ASSANRDTEAF
TRBV20-1	TRBJ1-1	-	SASPANTEAF
TRBV15	TRBJ1-5	-	ATTWHPNQPQH
TRBV5-1	TRBJ1-1	-	ASSSGTLNTEAF
TRBV14	TRBJ2-1	-	ASSQGYPSVGYNEQF
TRBV28	TRBJ2-5	-	ASSFRTYQETQY